The 21 T cell receptor beta chains in this list originate from one sample, sequenced in a study of identifying expanded T cells in peripheral blood. TCRdb's copy holds only in-frame clones and misses some; the assay was immunoSEQ multiplex PCR. The sample records about 78,000 clones, more than 75% being singletons. The sequenced sample consisted of blood. The receptors come from a person aged 18 to 70 in good health.

The chain carries TRBV27 and TRBJ2-1; 10 positions match TRBD2. The trim removed 2 bases at V and 3 bases at J, leaving 10 bases unmatched. This CDR3 has 18 amino acids. Germline assignment: CDR1 MNHEY and CDR2 SMNVEV (reference sequence). Here the CDR3 reads CASSLRPSGGTLYNEQFF. The CDR3 nucleotides read TGTGCCAGCAGTTTACGGCCTAGCGGGGGCACCCTCTACAATGAGCAGTTCTTC.

This chain links TRBV5-1 with TRBJ2-7; D is uncertain. Trimming left V 0 bases short and J 0 bases short, with 10 bases between. The CDR3 is made up of 15 amino acids. The germline gives CDR1 SGHRS, CDR2 YFSETQ. CDR3 DNA: TGCGCCAGCAGCTTGGGTTCGGTGAGCTCCTACGAGCAGTACTTC. Protein: CASSLGSVSSYEQYF.

This rearrangement joins TRBV11-2 to TRBJ2-1; D unresolved. The CDR3 consists of 13 residues. CDR1 and CDR2 (germline): SGHAT, FQNNGV. The germline V and J ends were trimmed by 3 bases and 10 bases, with 13 bases remaining between them. DNA of the CDR3: TGTGCCAGCAGCTTGCGGCGGAACGGGGAGCAGTTCTTC. It encodes CASSLRRNGEQFF. Together with reference TRBV11-2 and TRBJ2-1, the CDR3 gives the full variable domain: EAGVAQSPRYKIIEKRQSVAFWCNPISGHATLYWYQQILGQGPKLLIQFQNNGVVDDSQLPKDRFSAERLKGVDSTLKIQPAKLEDSAVYLCASSLRRNGEQFFGPGTRLTVL.

The chain is built from TRBV5-1 and TRBJ2-5; 8 nucleotides line up with TRBD2. The J segment lost 7 bases and the V segment lost 4 bases, leaving 6 bases of the junction unmatched. Germline lookup yields CDR1 SGHRS and CDR2 YFSETQ. There are 13 residues in the CDR3. The CDR3 region is CASSVAGRGTQYF. The CDR3, as DNA: TGCGCCAGCAGCGTAGCGGGGAGGGGGACCCAGTACTTC.

This chain joins TRBV11-2 and TRBJ1-6; D gene ambiguous. Germline CDR1 SGHAT, CDR2 FQNNGV. V was pared by 5 bases and J by 9 bases, with 11 bases between. The CDR3 loop spans 13 amino acids. The CDR3 is CASSTIAGSPLHF. The CDR3 bases are TGTGCCAGCAGCACCATAGCAGGTTCACCCCTCCACTTT.

The chain recombines TRBV10-2 with TRBJ2-1; D is unresolved. Trimming stripped 0 bases from V and 10 bases from J, with 7 bases between. The CDR3 covers 12 residues. Germline CDR1 is WSHSY and CDR2 is SAAADI. CDR3 nucleotides: TGCGCCAGCAGTGAGTCGAAGGGCGAGCAGTTCTTC. Protein sequence: CASSESKGEQFF.

This clone was observed a few times. The chain uses TRBV27 and TRBJ1-1, with 8 bases lining up with TRBD1. The V gene end was trimmed by 5 bases and the J gene end by 10 bases; junction bases not matched to a gene: 12. CDR3 length equals 14 residues. Germline lookup yields CDR1 MNHEY and CDR2 SMNVEV (reference sequence). Written as DNA, the CDR3 is TGTGCCAGCAGTCCCCTTGGACAGGGTATGGTAGCTTTCTTT. This translates into CASSPLGQGMVAFF.

V is TRBV18 and J is TRBJ2-3; D is perhaps TRBD2 (5 bases). Trimming shortened V by 4 bases and J by 0 bases, and 14 bases separated the two germline ends. The CDR3 has 16 residues. Per germline, CDR1 KGHSH and CDR2 LQKENI. CDR3 residues: CASSRTGILSTDTQYF. CDR3 coding DNA: TGTGCCAGCTCACGGACCGGGATCCTAAGCACAGATACGCAGTATTTT.

The chain employs TRBV5-1 and TRBJ2-3; TRBD1 matches at 10 bases. With 5 bases clipped from V and 2 bases from J, the junction kept 5 bases outside the gene matches. Germline CDR1 SGHRS, CDR2 YFSETQ. The CDR3 sequence is 15 residues long. In DNA, the CDR3 is TGCGCCAGCAGTACCGGGACAGGGGACACAGATACGCAGTATTTT. As protein: CASSTGTGDTDTQYF. Full variable domain (missing parts from reference TRBV5-1 and TRBJ2-3): KAGVTQTPRYLIKTRGQQVTLSCSPISGHRSVSWYQQTPGQGLQFLFEYFSETQRNKGNFPGRFSGRQFSNSRSEMNVSTLELGDSALYLCASSTGTGDTDTQYFGPGTRLTVL.

Here the CDR3 reads CASSPVGLAGRMNTEAFF. CDR3 coding DNA: TGTGCCAGCTCACCCGTCGGTTTGGCAGGACGAATGAACACTGAAGCTTTCTTT. The chain links TRBV18 to TRBJ1-1, with D unresolved. The V and J ends lost 3 bases and 0 bases respectively, with 20 bases between them. The CDR3 runs 18 residues. The V gene's germline CDR1 is KGHSH and CDR2 LQKENI.

This clone was detected once. V usage is TRBV13 and J usage is TRBJ2-7, with 8 bases that match TRBD1. After removal of 5 bases from V and 2 bases from J, the junction contained 5 bases not matched to a gene. In germline, CDR1 is PRHDT, CDR2 FYEKMQ (reference sequence). CDR3 size: 14 residues. This chain's CDR3 is CASSPGTGTYEQYF. The DNA for the CDR3 is TGTGCCAGCAGCCCAGGGACAGGAACCTACGAGCAGTACTTC.

The chain uses TRBV7-6 and TRBJ1-6; D ambiguous. CDR3 length: 14 residues. Germline loops: CDR1 SGHVS, CDR2 FNYEAQ. V was cut by 1 base and J by 5 bases, with 6 bases left in between. The CDR3 DNA sequence: TGTGCCAGCAGCTTAGGTGGACATAATTCACCCCTCCACTTT. It translates to CASSLGGHNSPLHF.

The chain combines TRBV5-4 with TRBJ2-7; the match to TRBD1 covers 7 bases. The junction had 4 bases not matched to a gene; V was cut back by 0 bases and J by 1 base. The CDR3 covers 15 residues. Germline CDR1 and CDR2: SGHNT and YYREEE (reference sequence). The CDR3 region has the DNA TGTGCCAGCAGCTTGGTGGACAGGACATCCTACGAGCAGTACTTC. Protein product: CASSLVDRTSYEQYF.

The V gene is TRBV5-6, the J gene TRBJ1-6; D gene uncertain. The CDR3 consists of 17 residues. V lost 3 bases and J lost 5, with 18 bases in between. Germline V CDR1 and CDR2: SGHDT, YYEEEE. The CDR3 spells CASSSLIWVDNNSPLHF. Written as DNA, the CDR3 is TGTGCCAGCAGCTCATTAATTTGGGTGGATAATAATTCACCCCTCCACTTT. The full variable domain, completed using reference TRBV5-6 and TRBJ1-6, is DAGVTQSPTHLIKTRGQQVTLRCSPKSGHDTVSWYQQALGQGPQFIFQYYEEEERQRGNFPDRFSGHQFPNYSSELNVNALLLGDSALYLCASSSLIWVDNNSPLHFGNGTRLTVT.

This chain uses TRBV30 with TRBJ1-1, with 7 nucleotides matching TRBD1. The length of the CDR3 is 14 residues. Germline CDR1 and CDR2: GTSNPN and SVGIG (reference sequence). Trimming cost V 7 bases and J 1 base; bases outside gene matches: 9. CDR3 amino acids: CASNLRGGNTEAFF. The CDR3 nucleotides read TGTGCCTCCAACCTCAGGGGGGGGAACACTGAAGCTTTCTTT.

This chain joins TRBV29-1 and TRBJ2-7; 11 nucleotides agree with TRBD2. J gave up 10 bases and V 6 bases, and 11 bases lay outside the gene matches. The CDR3 covers 13 residues. CDR1 SQVTM and CDR2 ANQGSEA come from the germline V gene. CDR3 nucleotide sequence: TGCAGCGTCATGGGACTAGCGGTAACGCAACAGTACTTC. Its protein is CSVMGLAVTQQYF.

This chain connects TRBV11-2 to TRBJ1-1; 8 bases align to TRBD1. Germline V gives CDR1 SGHAT, CDR2 FQNNGV. J was trimmed by 1 base and V by 8 bases; bases with no gene match: 12. The CDR3 contains 16 residues. As DNA, the CDR3 is TGTGCCAGCGGCCGACAGGGGTCCTTGACGAACACTGAAGCTTTCTTT. This sequence encodes CASGRQGSLTNTEAFF.

The chain carries TRBV2 and TRBJ2-1; unclear D gene. CDR1 is SNHLY and CDR2 is FYNNEI in the germline V gene. CDR3 size: 13 residues. V was pared by 3 bases and J by 8 bases, with 11 bases between. The CDR3, as DNA: TGTGCCAGCAGTGACGGACGAAGCGATGAGCAGTTCTTC. Encoded protein: CASSDGRSDEQFF.

V gene TRBV5-1 combines with J gene TRBJ1-1; no clear D. The CDR3 spans 16 residues. V was pared by 0 bases and J by 0 bases, with 12 bases between. Germline V lookup: CDR1 SGHRS, CDR2 YFSETQ. In DNA, the CDR3 is TGCGCCAGCAGCTTGGGAGAGGGAGGCATGAACACTGAAGCTTTCTTT. Its protein product is CASSLGEGGMNTEAFF.

This rearrangement joins TRBV28 to TRBJ2-7; possible D gene TRBD2, 5 bases. Trimming shortened V by 6 bases and J by 9 bases, and 15 bases separated the two germline ends. The length of the CDR3 is 12 residues. Per germline, CDR1 MDHEN and CDR2 SYDVKM. The CDR3 is CASSQLLEGQYF. For the CDR3, the DNA is TGTGCCAGCAGCCAACTCCTAGAGGGGCAGTACTTC.

The genes are TRBV7-9 and TRBJ2-1; D not resolved. The CDR3 covers 13 residues. The V end was cut by 1 base, the J end by 7 bases, with 8 bases between. The germline V gene encodes CDR1 SEHNR and CDR2 FQNEAQ (reference sequence). CDR3 loop: CASSLGLGNEQFF. The DNA for the CDR3 is TGTGCCAGCAGCTTAGGGCTCGGGAATGAGCAGTTCTTC.